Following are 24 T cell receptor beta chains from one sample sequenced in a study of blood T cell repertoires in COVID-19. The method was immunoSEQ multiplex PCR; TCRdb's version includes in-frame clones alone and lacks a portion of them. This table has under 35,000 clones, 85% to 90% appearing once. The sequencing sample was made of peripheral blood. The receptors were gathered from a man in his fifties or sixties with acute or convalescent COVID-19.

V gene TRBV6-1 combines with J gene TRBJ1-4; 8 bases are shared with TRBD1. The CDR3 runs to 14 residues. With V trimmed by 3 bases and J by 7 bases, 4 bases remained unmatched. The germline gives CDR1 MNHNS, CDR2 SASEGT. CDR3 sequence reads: CASSEGQGAEKLFF. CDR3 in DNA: TGTGCCAGCAGTGAGGGGCAGGGGGCTGAAAAACTGTTTTTT.

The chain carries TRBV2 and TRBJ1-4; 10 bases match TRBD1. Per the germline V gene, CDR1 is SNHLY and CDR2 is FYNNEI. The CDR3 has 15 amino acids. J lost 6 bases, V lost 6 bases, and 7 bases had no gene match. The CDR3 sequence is CASRDPGQGHEKLFF. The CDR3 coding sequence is TGTGCCAGCAGGGATCCGGGACAGGGGCATGAAAAACTGTTTTTT. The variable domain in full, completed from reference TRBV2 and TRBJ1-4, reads EPEVTQTPSHQVTQMGQEVILRCVPISNHLYFYWYRQILGQKVEFLVSFYNNEISEKSEIFDDQFSVERPDGSNFTLKIRSTKLEDSAMYFCASRDPGQGHEKLFFGSGTQLSVL.

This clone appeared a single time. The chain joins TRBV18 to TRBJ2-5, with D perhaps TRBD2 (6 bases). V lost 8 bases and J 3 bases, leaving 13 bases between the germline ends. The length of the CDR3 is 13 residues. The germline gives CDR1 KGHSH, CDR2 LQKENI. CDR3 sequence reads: CASTLGGEETQYF. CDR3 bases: TGTGCCAGCACACTGGGCGGGGAAGAGACCCAGTACTTC.

The CDR3 sequence is CASKTGTGVNEQYF. The CDR3 nucleotides are TGTGCCAGCAAAACCGGGACAGGGGTCAACGAGCAGTACTTC. The J gene is TRBJ2-7, the V gene TRBV2; TRBD1 matches at 10 bases. This CDR3 is 14 amino acids long. V gave up 7 bases and J gave up 5 bases; unmatched junction bases: 8. Per germline, CDR1 SNHLY and CDR2 FYNNEI.

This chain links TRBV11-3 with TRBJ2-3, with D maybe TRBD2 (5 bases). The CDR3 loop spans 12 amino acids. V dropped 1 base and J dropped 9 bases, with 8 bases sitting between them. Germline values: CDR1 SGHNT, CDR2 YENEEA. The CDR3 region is CASSLGWETQYF. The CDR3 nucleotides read TGTGCCAGCAGCTTAGGGTGGGAGACGCAGTATTTT.

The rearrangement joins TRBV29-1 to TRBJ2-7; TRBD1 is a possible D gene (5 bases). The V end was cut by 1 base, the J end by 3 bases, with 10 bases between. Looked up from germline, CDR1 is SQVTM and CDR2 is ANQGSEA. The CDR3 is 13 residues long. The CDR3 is CSVEAPQGYEQYF. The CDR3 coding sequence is TGCAGCGTTGAAGCCCCCCAGGGCTACGAGCAGTACTTC.

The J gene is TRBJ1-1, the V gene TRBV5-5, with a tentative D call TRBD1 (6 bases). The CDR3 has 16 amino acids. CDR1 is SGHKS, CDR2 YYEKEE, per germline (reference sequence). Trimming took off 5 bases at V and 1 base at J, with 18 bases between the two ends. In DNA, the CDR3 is TGTGCCAGCAGACGCCTTTTCGGGGGGCCGAACACTGAAGCTTTCTTT. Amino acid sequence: CASRRLFGGPNTEAFF.

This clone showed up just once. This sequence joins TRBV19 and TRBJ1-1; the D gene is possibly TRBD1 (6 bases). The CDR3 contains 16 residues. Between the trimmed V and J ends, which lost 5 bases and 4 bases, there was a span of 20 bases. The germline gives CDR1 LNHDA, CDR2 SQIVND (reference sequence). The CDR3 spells CASSLDVGGAGTEAFF. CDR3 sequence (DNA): TGTGCCAGTAGTCTCGATGTTGGGGGGGCAGGCACTGAAGCTTTCTTT.

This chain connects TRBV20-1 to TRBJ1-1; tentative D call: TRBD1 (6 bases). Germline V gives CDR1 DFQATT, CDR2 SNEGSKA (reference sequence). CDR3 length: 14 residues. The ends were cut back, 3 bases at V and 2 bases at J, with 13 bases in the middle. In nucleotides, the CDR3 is TGCAGTGCTAGTGACCAGGGGCTAAACACTGAAGCTTTCTTT. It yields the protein CSASDQGLNTEAFF.

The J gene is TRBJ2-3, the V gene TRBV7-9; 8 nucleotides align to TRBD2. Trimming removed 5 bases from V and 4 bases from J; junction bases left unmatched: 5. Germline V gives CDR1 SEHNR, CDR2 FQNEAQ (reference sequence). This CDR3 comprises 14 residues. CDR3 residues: CASSNSGGSDTQYF. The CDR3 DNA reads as TGTGCCAGCAGCAACAGCGGGGGTTCAGATACGCAGTATTTT.

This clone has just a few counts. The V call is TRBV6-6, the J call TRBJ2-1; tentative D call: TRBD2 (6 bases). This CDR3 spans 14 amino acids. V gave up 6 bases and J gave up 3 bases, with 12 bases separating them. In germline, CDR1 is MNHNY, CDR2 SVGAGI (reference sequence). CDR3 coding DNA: TGTGCCAGCAGGATAGCCGGGGGCTACAATGAGCAGTTCTTC. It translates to CASRIAGGYNEQFF.

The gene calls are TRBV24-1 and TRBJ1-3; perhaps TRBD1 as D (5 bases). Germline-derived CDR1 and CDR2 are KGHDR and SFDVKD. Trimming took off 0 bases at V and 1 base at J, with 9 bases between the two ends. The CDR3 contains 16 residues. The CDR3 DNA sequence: TGTGCCACCAGTGATTTGCGGGGGGAATCTGGAAACACCATATATTTT. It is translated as CATSDLRGESGNTIYF.

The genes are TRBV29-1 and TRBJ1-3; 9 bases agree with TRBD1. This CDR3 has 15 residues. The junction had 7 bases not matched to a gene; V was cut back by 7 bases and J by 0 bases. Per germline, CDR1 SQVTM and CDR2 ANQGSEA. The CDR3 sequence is CSAWSGQGSGNTIYF. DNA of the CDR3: TGCAGCGCATGGTCGGGACAGGGCTCTGGAAACACCATATATTTT.

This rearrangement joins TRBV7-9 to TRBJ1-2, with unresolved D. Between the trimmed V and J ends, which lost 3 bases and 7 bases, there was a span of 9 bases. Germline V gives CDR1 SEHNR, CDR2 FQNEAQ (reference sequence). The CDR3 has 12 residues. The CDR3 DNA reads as TGTGCCAGCAGCTTTATCTATCTTGGCTACACCTTC. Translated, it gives CASSFIYLGYTF. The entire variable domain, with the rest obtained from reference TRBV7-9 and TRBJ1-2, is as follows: DTGVSQNPRHKITKRGQNVTFRCDPISEHNRLYWYRQTLGQGPEFLTYFQNEAQLEKSRLLSDRFSAERPKGSFSTLEIQRTEQGDSAMYLCASSFIYLGYTFGSGTRLTVV.

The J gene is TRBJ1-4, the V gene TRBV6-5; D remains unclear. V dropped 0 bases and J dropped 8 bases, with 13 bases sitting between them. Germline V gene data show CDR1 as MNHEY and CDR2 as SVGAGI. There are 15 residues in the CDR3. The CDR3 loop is CASSYSPGNGEKLFF. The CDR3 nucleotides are TGTGCCAGCAGTTACTCGCCGGGGAATGGGGAAAAACTGTTTTTT.

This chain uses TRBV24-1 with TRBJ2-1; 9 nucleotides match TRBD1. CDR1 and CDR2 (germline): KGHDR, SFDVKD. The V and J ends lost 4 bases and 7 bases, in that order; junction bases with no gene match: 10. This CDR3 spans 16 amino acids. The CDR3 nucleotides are TGTGCCACCAGTGACCGCAGGACAGGGGTTTCTAATGAGCAGTTCTTC. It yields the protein CATSDRRTGVSNEQFF.

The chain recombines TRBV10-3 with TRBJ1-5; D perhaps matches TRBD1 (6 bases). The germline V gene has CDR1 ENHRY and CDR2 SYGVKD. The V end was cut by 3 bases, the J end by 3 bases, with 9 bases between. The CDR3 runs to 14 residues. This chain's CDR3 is CAISDGQNNQPQHF. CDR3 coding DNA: TGTGCCATCAGTGATGGACAGAACAATCAGCCCCAGCATTTT.

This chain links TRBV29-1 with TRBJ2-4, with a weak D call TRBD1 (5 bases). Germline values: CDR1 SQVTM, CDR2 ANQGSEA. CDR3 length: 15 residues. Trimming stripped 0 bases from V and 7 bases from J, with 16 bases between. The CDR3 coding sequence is TGCAGCGTTGAAGATCCAAGGGGTGACCTCAACATTCAGTACTTC. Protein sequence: CSVEDPRGDLNIQYF.

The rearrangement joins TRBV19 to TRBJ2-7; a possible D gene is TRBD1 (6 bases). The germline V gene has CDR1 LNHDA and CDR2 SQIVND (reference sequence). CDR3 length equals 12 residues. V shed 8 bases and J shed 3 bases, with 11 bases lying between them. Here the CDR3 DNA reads TGTGCCAGTGGAAACAGGGACTACGAGCAGTACTTC. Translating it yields CASGNRDYEQYF.

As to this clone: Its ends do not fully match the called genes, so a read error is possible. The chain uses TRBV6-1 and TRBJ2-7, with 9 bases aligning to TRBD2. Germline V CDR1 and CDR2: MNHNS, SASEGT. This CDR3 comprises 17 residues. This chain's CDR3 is CASSEASLSGSGYEQYF. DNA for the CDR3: TGTGCCAGCAGCGAAGCGTCCCTTAGCGGGAGTGGGTACGAGCAGTACTTC.

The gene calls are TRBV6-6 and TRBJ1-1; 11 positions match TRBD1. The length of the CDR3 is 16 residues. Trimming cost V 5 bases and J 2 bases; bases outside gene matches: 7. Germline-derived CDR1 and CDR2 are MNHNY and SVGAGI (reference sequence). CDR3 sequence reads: CASSMDRGRDNTEAFF. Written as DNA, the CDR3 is TGTGCCAGCAGTATGGACAGGGGGCGGGATAACACTGAAGCTTTCTTT.

The CDR3 DNA reads TGTGCCAGCAGCCCCGGGGACAGGGGGTTGTCCGGGGAGCTGTTTTTT. Protein: CASSPGDRGLSGELFF. This rearrangement joins TRBV11-3 to TRBJ2-2; TRBD1 agrees at 11 bases. The junction had 8 bases not matched to a gene; V was cut back by 5 bases and J by 6 bases. CDR3 length: 16 residues. Germline values: CDR1 SGHNT, CDR2 YENEEA.

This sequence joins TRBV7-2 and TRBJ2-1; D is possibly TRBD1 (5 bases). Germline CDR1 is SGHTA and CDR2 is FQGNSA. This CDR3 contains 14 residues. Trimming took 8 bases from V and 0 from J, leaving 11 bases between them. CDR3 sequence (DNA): TGTGCCAGCGGGCACAGGAGCTCCTACAATGAGCAGTTCTTC. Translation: CASGHRSSYNEQFF.

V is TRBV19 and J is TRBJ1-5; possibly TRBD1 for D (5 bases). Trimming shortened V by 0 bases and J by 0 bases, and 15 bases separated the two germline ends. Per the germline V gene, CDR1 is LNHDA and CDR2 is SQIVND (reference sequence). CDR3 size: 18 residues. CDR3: CASSIDPRELYSNQPQHF. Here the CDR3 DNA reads TGTGCCAGTAGTATAGACCCCAGGGAACTCTATAGCAATCAGCCCCAGCATTTT.